The clone carrying this T cell receptor (beta chain) was counted only a few times. The data belong to a study of blood T cell repertoires in COVID-19. This CDR3 is built from 13 residues. From germline, CDR1 is GTSNPN and CDR2 SVGIG (reference sequence). Trimming removed 2 bases from V and 8 bases from J, with 13 bases in between. Assay: immunoSEQ multiplex PCR; the TCRdb copy retains only in-frame clones and omits some. The sample gives roughly 320,000 clones, around 85% of which show up once; roughly 7% is in the top ten. The sequenced sample consisted of peripheral blood. This receptor was taken from a human donor in a cohort sampled during active COVID-19. V and J are TRBV30 and TRBJ1-5; TRBD1 is a possible D gene (5 bases). The CDR3 reads CAWSSGGGKPQHF. The CDR3 DNA reads as TGTGCCTGGAGTTCGGGGGGAGGGAAGCCCCAGCATTTT.